These 10 T cell receptor beta chains came from one sample sequenced in a study of a mutant IDH1 vaccine in newly diagnosed glioma. Time point of the sample: week 35, safety follow-up. Each dose of the vaccine consisted of 300 ug of mutant IDH1 20-mer peptide, with topical imiquimod. Their specific antigens are unknown. Generated by immunoSEQ multiplex PCR, the TCRdb table keeps only in-frame clones and is missing some. The top ten hold about 12% of the sample, which has about 68,000 clones, roughly 84% seen once. Specimen: PBMCs, collected from a glioma patient whose treatment included an IDH1 peptide vaccine. These receptors originate from a man in his late teens or twenties with glioma.

The chain combines TRBV19 with TRBJ2-7; no firm D call. The CDR3 length is 13 residues. Germline V CDR1 and CDR2: LNHDA, SQIVND (reference sequence). Trimming stripped 4 bases from V and 4 bases from J, with 11 bases between. The CDR3 bases are TGTGCCAGTAGTAGGACGGTAGATTACGAGCAGTACTTC. The encoded protein is CASSRTVDYEQYF. Filled out from reference TRBV19 and TRBJ2-7, the complete variable domain reads DGGITQSPKYLFRKEGQNVTLSCEQNLNHDAMYWYRQDPGQGLRLIYYSQIVNDFQKGDIAEGYSVSREKKESFPLTVTSAQKNPTAFYLCASSRTVDYEQYFGPGTRLTVT.

The CDR3 nucleotides are TGTGCCAGCAGCTACGAGGGACGGACGTACACCGGGGAGCTGTTTTTT. Protein: CASSYEGRTYTGELFF. The V call is TRBV7-9, the J call TRBJ2-2; either TRBD1 or TRBD2 may fit D (5 bases each). CDR1 is SEHNR, CDR2 FQNEAQ, per germline (reference sequence). Trimming stripped 4 bases from V and 3 bases from J, with 15 bases between. CDR3 size: 16 residues.

This chain uses TRBV5-1 with TRBJ1-1, with D unresolved. Germline CDR1 SGHRS, CDR2 YFSETQ. The CDR3 contains 13 residues. Trimming shortened V by 5 bases and J by 5 bases, and 13 bases separated the two germline ends. CDR3 sequence: CASSFEAGTEAFF. CDR3 nucleotides: TGCGCCAGCAGTTTCGAAGCTGGGACTGAAGCTTTCTTT.

V gene TRBV18 combines with J gene TRBJ2-7, with 9 bases lining up with TRBD1. There are 16 residues in the CDR3. V trimming: 6 bases; J trimming: 0 bases; junction bases outside the gene matches: 9. CDR1 and CDR2 (germline): KGHSH, LQKENI. The CDR3 sequence is CASSQPGGQGSYEQYF. CDR3 in DNA: TGTGCCAGCTCTCAACCCGGGGGACAGGGCTCCTACGAGCAGTACTTC.

The chain links TRBV27 to TRBJ2-7, with no clear D. V lost 2 bases and J lost 2, with 7 bases in between. CDR1 and CDR2 from the germline V gene are MNHEY and SMNVEV (reference sequence). CDR3 length: 13 residues. The CDR3 DNA reads TGTGCCAGCAGTTTACTTGGAACCTACGAGCAGTACTTC. As protein: CASSLLGTYEQYF.

This sequence joins TRBV5-1 and TRBJ2-3; D gene ambiguous. Trimming took off 3 bases at V and 3 bases at J, with 17 bases between the two ends. Germline CDR1 is SGHRS and CDR2 is YFSETQ. The CDR3 extends over 16 amino acids. The CDR3 loop is CASSSDWPPITDTQYF. The CDR3 nucleotides read TGCGCCAGCAGCTCTGACTGGCCACCCATTACAGATACGCAGTATTTT.

V usage is TRBV25-1 and J usage is TRBJ2-7; no reliable D call. Germline V gives CDR1 MGHDK, CDR2 SYGVNS. Trimming took 0 bases from V and 0 from J, leaving 9 bases between them. The CDR3 has 15 amino acids. The CDR3 nucleotides are TGTGCCAGCAGTGAATACGGCAGGAGCTCCTACGAGCAGTACTTC. Protein: CASSEYGRSSYEQYF.

The chain uses TRBV28 and TRBJ1-5; 8 positions agree with TRBD1. V lost 6 bases, J lost 6 bases, and 7 bases stayed unmatched. CDR3 length: 14 residues. CDR1 is MDHEN and CDR2 is SYDVKM in the germline V gene. The CDR3 region has the DNA TGTGCCAGCAGATCCGGACAGGGTGGTCAGCCCCAGCATTTT. Amino acid sequence: CASRSGQGGQPQHF.

The chain has TRBV7-2 and TRBJ2-5, with 7 nucleotides matching TRBD1. The length of the CDR3 is 14 residues. In germline, CDR1 is SGHTA, CDR2 FQGNSA. With 6 bases clipped from V and 0 bases from J, the junction kept 4 bases outside the gene matches. CDR3 sequence (DNA): TGTGCCAGCAGGCTACAGGGGTACCAAGAGACCCAGTACTTC. Protein: CASRLQGYQETQYF.

V gene TRBV18 combines with J gene TRBJ2-4; 7 bases agree with TRBD1. CDR3 length: 17 residues. From germline, CDR1 is KGHSH and CDR2 LQKENI. The V segment lost 5 bases and the J segment 0 bases; nucleotides outside the gene matches: 10. This CDR3 is CASSANRGSLAKNIQYF. For the CDR3, the DNA is TGTGCCAGCTCAGCAAACAGGGGTTCTTTAGCCAAAAACATTCAGTACTTC.